These 14 T cell receptor beta chains originate from one sample sequenced in a study of blood T cell repertoires in COVID-19. Using immunoSEQ multiplex PCR, the repertoire was profiled, and TCRdb retains in-frame clones only, with some absent. Of around 100,000 clones listed, around 90% are singletons. The sample consisted of peripheral blood. These receptor sequences come from a human donor in a cohort sampled during active COVID-19.

The V gene is TRBV10-2, the J gene TRBJ2-7; 9 nucleotides match TRBD2. The CDR3 spans 15 residues. Germline loops: CDR1 WSHSY, CDR2 SAAADI. The V segment lost 4 bases and the J segment 2 bases; nucleotides outside the gene matches: 6. In nucleotides, the CDR3 is TGCGCCAGCAGTGTTCTTAGCGGGAGTGCCTACGAGCAGTACTTC. Its translation is CASSVLSGSAYEQYF.

The chain has TRBV11-2 and TRBJ1-2; D is uncertain. The germline gives CDR1 SGHAT, CDR2 FQNNGV. CDR3 length: 13 residues. The V and J ends lost 1 base and 3 bases respectively, with 6 bases between them. CDR3 loop: CASSLGTDYGYTF. In DNA, the CDR3 is TGTGCCAGCAGCTTAGGCACAGACTATGGCTACACCTTC.

The chain recombines TRBV7-3 with TRBJ2-2; D not resolved. V lost 1 base and J 2 bases, leaving 8 bases between the germline ends. Germline V gene lookup returns CDR1 SGHTA and CDR2 FQGTGA. The CDR3 totals 15 residues. The CDR3 is CASSLSRVNTGELFF. The CDR3 coding sequence is TGTGCCAGCAGCTTAAGTCGGGTTAACACCGGGGAGCTGTTTTTT. The full variable domain, rest sourced from reference TRBV7-3 and TRBJ2-2, is GAGVSQTPSNKVTEKGKYVELRCDPISGHTALYWYRQSLGQGPEFLIYFQGTGAADDSGLPNDRFFAVRPEGSVSTLKIQRTERGDSAVYLCASSLSRVNTGELFFGEGSRLTVL.

The V call is TRBV28, the J call TRBJ1-1; unclear D gene. This CDR3 is 15 amino acids long. Germline values: CDR1 MDHEN, CDR2 SYDVKM. V lost 7 bases and J 2 bases, leaving 17 bases between the germline ends. The CDR3 protein is CASIGLPGGNTEAFF. In DNA form, the CDR3 reads TGTGCCAGCATCGGTCTACCGGGAGGAAACACTGAAGCTTTCTTT. Full variable domain (outside the CDR3, taken from reference TRBV28 and TRBJ1-1): DVKVTQSSRYLVKRTGEKVFLECVQDMDHENMFWYRQDPGLGLRLIYFSYDVKMKEKGDIPEGYSVSREKKERFSLILESASTNQTSMYLCASIGLPGGNTEAFFGQGTRLTVV.

The gene calls are TRBV2 and TRBJ1-4; 9 bases line up with TRBD1. This CDR3 contains 14 residues. Trimming at V came to 6 bases and at J to 8 bases, leaving 7 bases not matched to a gene. CDR1 is SNHLY and CDR2 is FYNNEI in the germline V gene. DNA for the CDR3: TGTGCCAGCAGAATACAGGGGGCCGGCGAAAAACTGTTTTTT. Protein: CASRIQGAGEKLFF. Complete variable domain (other parts from reference TRBV2 and TRBJ1-4): EPEVTQTPSHQVTQMGQEVILRCVPISNHLYFYWYRQILGQKVEFLVSFYNNEISEKSEIFDDQFSVERPDGSNFTLKIRSTKLEDSAMYFCASRIQGAGEKLFFGSGTQLSVL.

The chain couples TRBV7-3 to TRBJ2-6; maybe TRBD1 (5 bases). From germline, CDR1 is SGHTA and CDR2 FQGTGA. V was cut by 7 bases and J by 0 bases, with 19 bases left in between. The CDR3 is made up of 18 amino acids. The CDR3 spells CASTLRGQPFSGANVLTF. The CDR3 nucleotides are TGTGCCAGCACCCTAAGGGGTCAGCCGTTCTCTGGGGCCAACGTCCTGACTTTC.

The CDR3, as DNA: TGTGCCAGCAGCTTATCCCGCGGAGAGGAGCAGTTCTTC. Its protein is CASSLSRGEEQFF. The chain links TRBV7-2 to TRBJ2-1, with D hard to call. V was shortened by 2 bases and J by 10 bases, with 12 bases between the two germline ends. Germline V gene data show CDR1 as SGHTA and CDR2 as FQGNSA. The CDR3 has 13 amino acids.

V is TRBV13 and J is TRBJ1-4; D is uncertain. Trimming took 4 bases from V and 6 from J, leaving 12 bases between them. Germline values: CDR1 PRHDT, CDR2 FYEKMQ (reference sequence). The CDR3 extends over 14 amino acids. DNA of the CDR3: TGTGCCAGCAGCTCTTCCTCTGGCCATGAAAAACTGTTTTTT. It specifies CASSSSSGHEKLFF.

This sequence joins TRBV2 and TRBJ1-3; no clear D. V was clipped by 0 bases and J by 2 bases, with 11 bases between them. CDR3 length equals 16 residues. Germline lookup yields CDR1 SNHLY and CDR2 FYNNEI. This chain's CDR3 is CASSEAPLRAGNTIYF. As DNA, the CDR3 is TGTGCCAGCAGTGAAGCCCCACTCCGCGCTGGAAACACCATATATTTT.

The chain couples TRBV6-5 to TRBJ2-3; possibly TRBD2 for D (6 bases). The CDR3 is 14 residues long. Trimming stripped 7 bases from V and 6 bases from J, with 17 bases between. Germline loops: CDR1 MNHEY, CDR2 SVGAGI. This chain's CDR3 is CASTPWGESDTQYF. The CDR3 DNA follows: TGTGCCAGCACCCCGTGGGGGGAATCCGATACGCAGTATTTT.

The chain recombines TRBV7-9 with TRBJ2-2; D is perhaps TRBD2 (5 bases). With 7 bases removed from V and 7 bases from J, the gap between germline ends came to 16 bases. The germline V gene encodes CDR1 SEHNR and CDR2 FQNEAQ (reference sequence). CDR3 length equals 14 residues. Written as DNA, the CDR3 is TGTGCCAGCAACCCTGGAGGCCTCGGCGGGGAGCTGTTTTTT. It encodes CASNPGGLGGELFF.

The chain is built from TRBV5-1 and TRBJ2-3, with a tentative D call TRBD2 (6 bases). The germline V gene encodes CDR1 SGHRS and CDR2 YFSETQ. Trimming left V 6 bases short and J 0 bases short, with 11 bases between. The CDR3 spans 14 residues. The CDR3 loop is CASKGGTSTDTQYF. CDR3 DNA sequence: TGCGCCAGCAAAGGAGGGACTAGCACAGATACGCAGTATTTT.

A single count supports this clone. The chain couples TRBV10-3 to TRBJ1-1, with D possibly TRBD1 on 6 matching bases. CDR1 is ENHRY and CDR2 is SYGVKD in the germline V gene. The CDR3 consists of 13 residues. V was pared by 4 bases and J by 1 base, with 7 bases between. Here the CDR3 reads CAISGDTNTEAFF. The CDR3 coding sequence is TGTGCCATCAGTGGGGACACGAACACTGAAGCTTTCTTT.

With respect to this clone: Distinct nucleotide sequences in the sample also encode this CDR3. This chain links TRBV11-2 with TRBJ2-7, with D perhaps TRBD1 (6 bases). The CDR3 totals 15 residues. Per the germline V gene, CDR1 is SGHAT and CDR2 is FQNNGV. V was cut by 0 bases and J by 0 bases, with 9 bases left in between. In nucleotides, the CDR3 is TGTGCCAGCAGCTTAGAAGGCAGGGGCTCCTACGAGCAGTACTTC. Translated, it gives CASSLEGRGSYEQYF.